This T cell receptor (beta chain) was identified during a study of blood T cell repertoires in COVID-19. Study as a whole: Samples taken during acute and convalescent COVID-19 were collected in the United States, Italy and Spain. PBMCs, B-cell-depleted T cells, or T cells were the source of the cDNA or gDNA that made up the material.

The CDR3 loop spans 15 amino acids. Trimming took 5 bases from V and 4 from J, leaving 14 bases between them. Germline-derived CDR1 and CDR2 are KGHSH and LQKENI. The authors' processing: Estimates of nucleated cell counts were drawn from the amplification of reference gene primers. Assay: immunoSEQ multiplex PCR; the TCRdb copy retains only in-frame clones and omits some. V, J and clone size were drawn from that table, and D and trimming were deduced from the DNA. The table lists 60,000 to 70,000 clones, 80% to 90% of them singletons. The sequence was collected from a woman at least 80 years old with active COVID-19. Sequencing used peripheral blood. The chain couples TRBV18 to TRBJ2-2; the D gene is possibly TRBD2 (6 bases). The CDR3 spells CASSTGTHSTGELFF. The CDR3 DNA reads as TGTGCCAGCTCAACCGGGACTCATAGCACCGGGGAGCTGTTTTTT.